This TCR beta chain was sequenced during a study of T-cell memory formation after mild COVID-19. Findings and limits, study-wide: In second-wave clones peaking day 37, SARS-CoV-2 specificity remained unconfirmed.

To note about this clonotype: The target antigen is unknown.

TCRdb reprocessed the 5' RACE reads via MiXCR and lists one record per CDR3 protein. Of approximately 180,000 distinct CDR3 sequences detected, 16% appear once; the ten largest clones hold around 1.9%. Trimming took 6 bases from V and 1 from J; bases not matched to a gene: 4. CDR1 is MNHEY, CDR2 SVGAGI, per germline. CDR3 length: 14 residues. This clonotype was sampled from an adult woman who had mild COVID-19 (a few samples of this study predate the infection). Cell type and time point are not known. This chain connects TRBV6-5 to TRBJ1-1, with TRBD1 matching 8 bases. The source material was PBMCs or a T cell subset sorted from them (not recorded which). CDR3 DNA sequence: TGTGCCAGCAGATGGGGACAGGCGAACACTGAAGCTTTCTTT. Its protein product is CASRWGQANTEAFF.